This TCR beta chain was documented in a study of cytomegalovirus exposure and HLA in healthy donors. The CDR3 has 13 residues. Germline V lookup: CDR1 SGHVS, CDR2 FQNEAQ. V shed 1 base and J 4 bases; nucleotides not matched to a gene: 1. In regard to this clone: The antigen is undetermined.

Regarding the study as a whole: Associated with HLA alleles at 0.05 false discovery rate in a later analysis were approximately 17,000 TCR beta sequences. Later examination showed HLA-associated TCR beta chains had greater clonal expansion than equally common others.

Primers for the PCR totalled 60 Vbeta and 13 Jbeta. Profiling relied on immunoSEQ multiplex PCR, and the TCRdb table lists in-frame clones only, not all of them. The sample carries around 150,000 clones, approximately 80% recorded once. The rearrangement joins TRBV7-8 to TRBJ2-7; 7 nucleotides align to TRBD1. The sequencing sample was made of PBMCs. The receptor was derived from a man between 35 and 55 years old in good health and CMV-seronegative. The CDR3 protein is CASSLGRGYEQYF. The CDR3 nucleotides are TGTGCCAGCAGCTTAGGCAGGGGGTACGAGCAGTACTTC.